This section outlines one T cell receptor (beta chain) sequence together with its context. The antigen is undetermined. Because the CDR3 is missing its conserved closing phenylalanine or tryptophan, this is likely a read error. V lost 6 bases and J lost 0, with 12 bases in between. The CDR3 covers 14 residues. Germline values: CDR1 MNHEY, CDR2 SMNVEV (reference sequence). The sample originates from a study of blood T cells in healthy people across ages. Using a J-beta primer mix together with a sample-barcoded 5' primer, a second PCR was run for about 7 to 12 cycles. TCRdb itself ran the 5' RACE reads through MiXCR, one entry per CDR3 protein. The sample contains under 800,000 distinct CDR3 sequences, roughly 41% of which appear only once. Whole-study results and caveats: Greater diversity and more naive CD4+ cells were seen in long-lived donors than in aged donors. The recorded TCR beta diversity per million T cells decreased in a roughly linear manner with age.

This clonotype was obtained from an older woman in good health. Sequenced material: blood. The chain carries TRBV27 and TRBJ2-7, with D unresolved. CDR3 coding DNA: TGTGCCAGCAGCTCCCTTTCTTTCTCCTACGAGCAGTACTTA. This sequence encodes CASSSLSFSYEQYL.